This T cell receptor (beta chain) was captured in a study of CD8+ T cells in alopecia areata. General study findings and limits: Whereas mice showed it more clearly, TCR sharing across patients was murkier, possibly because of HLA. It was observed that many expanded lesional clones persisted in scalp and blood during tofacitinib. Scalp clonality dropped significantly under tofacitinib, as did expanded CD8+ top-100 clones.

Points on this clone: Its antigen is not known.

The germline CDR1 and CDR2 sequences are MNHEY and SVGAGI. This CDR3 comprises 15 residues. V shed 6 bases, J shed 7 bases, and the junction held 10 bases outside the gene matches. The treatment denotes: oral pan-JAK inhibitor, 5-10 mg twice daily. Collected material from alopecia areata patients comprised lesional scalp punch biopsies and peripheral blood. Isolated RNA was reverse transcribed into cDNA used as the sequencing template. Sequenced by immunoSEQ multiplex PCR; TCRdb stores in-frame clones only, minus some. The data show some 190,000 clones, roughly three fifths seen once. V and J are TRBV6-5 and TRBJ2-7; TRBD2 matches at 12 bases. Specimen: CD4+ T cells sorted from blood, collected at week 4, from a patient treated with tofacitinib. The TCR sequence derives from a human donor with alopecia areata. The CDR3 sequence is CASRTLAGGPWEQYF. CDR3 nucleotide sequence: TGTGCCAGCAGGACTCTAGCGGGAGGGCCATGGGAGCAGTACTTC.